Reported below is one TCR beta chain. Its antigen is undetermined. Germline loops: CDR1 MGHDK, CDR2 SYGVNS. Trimming left V 1 base short and J 7 bases short, with 11 bases between. The CDR3 spans 14 residues. Only patients with CD8+CD57+ cell expansion on flow cytometry were chosen for sequencing. Severe acquired aplastic anemia was diagnosed in all patients. This sample was taken from a study of CD8+CD57+ T cells in acquired aplastic anemia. General study points: Patients and controls had CD8+ Simpson's diversity values that were not significantly distinct. Patients and controls shared over 25 CD8+ CDR3 sequences, highly expressed in patients.

According to the study, genomic DNA was the template for TCR beta VDJ and CDR3 profiling. MiXCR was run by TCRdb on the reads, yielding one entry per CDR3 protein. Here the sample spans about 120,000 distinct CDR3 sequences, 50% to 70% being singletons. The rearrangement uses TRBV25-1 and TRBJ2-1; D ambiguous. The TCR sequence derives from a human donor with aplastic anemia. The sequenced material came from sorted CD4+, CD8+, or CD8+CD57+ T cells (not recorded which) from PBMCs. For the CDR3, the DNA is TGTGCCAGCAGTGAATCCAACAGATTGAATGAGCAGTTCTTC. It specifies CASSESNRLNEQFF. Full variable domain (missing parts from reference TRBV25-1 and TRBJ2-1): EADIYQTPRYLVIGTGKKITLECSQTMGHDKMYWYQQDPGMELHLIHYSYGVNSTEKGDLSSESTVSRIRTEHFPLTLESARPSHTSQYLCASSESNRLNEQFFGPGTRLTVL.